This T cell receptor (beta chain) comes out of a study of vaccination effects on CD4 cells after COVID-19. Study-level background: Each person got two doses of an mRNA SARS-CoV-2 vaccine, BNT162b2 or mRNA-1273. Findings of the study overall: Limitations: small convalescent group and missing early post-infection timepoints. From healthy vaccinees, only 1 of 255 vaccine-induced clones also reacted to common cold coronaviruses. After vaccination, at late timepoints, clones induced by infection and by vaccine contracted markedly.

On this clone itself: Its cognate antigen is unknown.

Sequencing was performed with immunoSEQ multiplex PCR; in TCRdb, only in-frame clones are kept and a portion is missing. The sample carries some 68,000 clones, 60% to 80% recorded once. Antigen-specific CD4+ T cells were expanded (with viral peptide pools) by the ViraFEST assay ahead of sequencing. Culture proceeded for approximately 10 days, and CD4+ T cells were then isolated. Testing of the vaccine recipients showed negative nucleocapsid antibodies and no prior SARS-CoV-2 infection. Here the sequenced sample was CD4+ T cells from PBMCs cultured with HCoV-OC43 spike peptides, taken before COVID-19 vaccination. Noted subset: HCoV-OC43 spike overlapping peptide pool stimulation. This clonotype originated in a human donor who received a COVID-19 vaccine.

DNA of the CDR3: TGTGCCAGCAGCTTTGGAAGACTAGCGGGGGGGTCATATTCAGATACGCAGTATTTT. Translation gives CASSFGRLAGGSYSDTQYF. The chain uses TRBV7-3 and TRBJ2-3; 14 positions agree with TRBD2. Unmatched junction bases numbered 12, after V lost 3 bases and J lost 4 bases. Looked up from germline, CDR1 is SGHTA and CDR2 is FQGTGA. CDR3 size: 19 residues.